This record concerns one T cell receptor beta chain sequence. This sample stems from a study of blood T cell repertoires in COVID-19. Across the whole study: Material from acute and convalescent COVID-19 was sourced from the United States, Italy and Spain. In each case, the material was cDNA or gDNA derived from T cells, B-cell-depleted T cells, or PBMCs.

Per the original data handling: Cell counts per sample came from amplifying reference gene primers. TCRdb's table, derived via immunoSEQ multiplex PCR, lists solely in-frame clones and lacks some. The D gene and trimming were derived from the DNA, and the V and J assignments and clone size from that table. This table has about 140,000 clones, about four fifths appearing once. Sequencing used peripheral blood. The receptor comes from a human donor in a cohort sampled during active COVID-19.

The CDR3 coding sequence is TGTGCCAGCAGTGAAACTTGGGGCAAAGGCGACACCGGGGAGCTGTTTTTT. Translating gives CASSETWGKGDTGELFF. The genes are TRBV6-1 and TRBJ2-2, with a tentative D call TRBD1 (5 bases). V dropped 2 bases and J dropped 3 bases, with 16 bases sitting between them. The CDR3 contains 17 residues. Germline V gene data show CDR1 as MNHNS and CDR2 as SASEGT.